Listed here are 30 T cell receptor beta chains from one sample, sequenced in a study of blood T cell repertoires in COVID-19. The method was immunoSEQ multiplex PCR; TCRdb's version includes in-frame clones alone and lacks a portion of them. The sample includes about 110,000 clones, around 82% seen only once; the top ten take more than 4%. Sequenced input: peripheral blood. The origin of the receptors is a human donor in a cohort sampled during active or convalescent COVID-19.

There are a few counts of this clone. The chain joins TRBV7-6 to TRBJ2-2; weak D call: TRBD2 (6 bases). The CDR3 contains 12 residues. The germline V gene encodes CDR1 SGHVS and CDR2 FNYEAQ. Deletions cut 11 bases from V and 3 bases from J, with 10 bases between. CDR3: CAGGGYTGELFF. The CDR3 DNA sequence: TGTGCCGGCGGAGGGTACACCGGGGAGCTGTTTTTT.

The chain couples TRBV4-1 to TRBJ2-2; the D is unclear. Germline values: CDR1 MGHRA, CDR2 YSYEKL. The CDR3 has 15 residues. V lost 1 base to trimming and J lost 0 bases, with 6 bases between them. The CDR3 coding sequence is TGCGCCAGCAGCCAAGGACACTCGAACACCGGGGAGCTGTTTTTT. As protein: CASSQGHSNTGELFF.

This chain joins TRBV5-4 and TRBJ2-6; 8 bases map to TRBD1. Per germline, CDR1 SGHNT and CDR2 YYREEE (reference sequence). V was clipped by 4 bases and J by 0 bases; unmatched bases: 12. The CDR3 totals 19 residues. The CDR3 sequence: CASSAKDRAIGSGANVLTF. In DNA, the CDR3 is TGTGCCAGCAGCGCCAAGGACAGGGCAATTGGCTCTGGGGCCAACGTCCTGACTTTC.

The chain couples TRBV21-1 to TRBJ2-2; the listed D gene, TRBD1, was not tested against the DNA. TRBV21-1 is noted as a pseudogene. The CDR3 covers 15 residues. CDR3 amino acids: CARLPTGRNTGELFF. The CDR3 DNA sequence: TGTGCCCGCTTACCGACAGGGCGGAACACCGGGGAGCTGTTTTTT.

This sequence joins TRBV6-5 and TRBJ1-1; 12 bases agree with TRBD1. CDR1 is MNHEY, CDR2 SVGAGI, per germline. This CDR3 is 15 amino acids long. The junction had 6 bases not matched to a gene; V was cut back by 6 bases and J by 4 bases. CDR3 amino acids: CASRTPGQGATEAFF. CDR3 bases: TGTGCCAGCAGAACCCCGGGACAGGGGGCCACTGAAGCTTTCTTT.

The rearrangement joins TRBV5-1 to TRBJ2-1; TRBD2 matches 11 bases. Trimming took 0 bases from V and 1 from J; bases not matched to a gene: 6. Per germline, CDR1 SGHRS and CDR2 YFSETQ. The CDR3 runs 18 residues. CDR3 nucleotide sequence: TGCGCCAGCAGCTTGGGACTAGCGGGGACCCCGTCCTACAATGAGCAGTTCTTC. It yields the protein CASSLGLAGTPSYNEQFF. Looking up the rest from reference TRBV5-1 and TRBJ2-1 gives the full variable domain: KAGVTQTPRYLIKTRGQQVTLSCSPISGHRSVSWYQQTPGQGLQFLFEYFSETQRNKGNFPGRFSGRQFSNSRSEMNVSTLELGDSALYLCASSLGLAGTPSYNEQFFGPGTRLTVL.

V is TRBV7-3 and J is TRBJ2-5, with TRBD2 identical over 11 bases. The junction had 8 bases not matched to a gene; V was cut back by 5 bases and J by 6 bases. In germline, CDR1 is SGHTA, CDR2 FQGTGA. The CDR3 is made up of 15 amino acids. Here the CDR3 DNA reads TGTGCCAGCAGCCCCGAATTAGCGGGAGGGAAGACCCAGTACTTC. Protein: CASSPELAGGKTQYF.

The genes are TRBV29-1 and TRBJ1-1; D not certain. The CDR3 runs to 10 residues. The ends were cut back, 7 bases at V and 8 bases at J, with 11 bases in the middle. Germline assignment: CDR1 SQVTM and CDR2 ANQGSEA. CDR3 nucleotides: TGCAGCGGGGAGGGTGGGGAAGCTTTCTTT. Translating gives CSGEGGEAFF.

The chain recombines TRBV7-2 with TRBJ1-2, with D uncertain. Trimming left V 1 base short and J 4 bases short, with 13 bases between. The CDR3 is 15 amino acids. Germline CDR1 and CDR2: SGHTA and FQGNSA. Here the CDR3 DNA reads TGTGCCAGCAGCTTAGGGCAGGTTAAGAGCTATGGCTACACCTTC. Its translation: CASSLGQVKSYGYTF.

The chain employs TRBV4-3 and TRBJ2-7, with 15 positions matching TRBD2. In germline, CDR1 is LGHNA, CDR2 YSLEER. The CDR3 length is 16 residues. The trim removed 1 base at V and 7 bases at J, leaving 5 bases unmatched. CDR3: CASSQGTSGRAGEQYF. The CDR3 DNA reads TGCGCCAGCAGCCAAGGGACTAGCGGGAGGGCCGGGGAGCAGTACTTC.

This clone was counted a few times. V is TRBV6-1 and J is TRBJ2-7; a weak D match, TRBD1 (5 bases). This CDR3 has 13 residues. Per the germline V gene, CDR1 is MNHNS and CDR2 is SASEGT. Trimming removed 3 bases from V and 2 bases from J, with 8 bases in between. CDR3 protein: CASSETVAYEQYF. CDR3 coding DNA: TGTGCCAGCAGTGAGACAGTGGCCTACGAGCAGTACTTC.

This chain uses TRBV19 with TRBJ1-4; TRBD1 matches 9 bases. The CDR3 is made up of 14 amino acids. The V segment lost 5 bases and the J segment 7 bases; nucleotides outside the gene matches: 5. Germline values: CDR1 LNHDA, CDR2 SQIVND (reference sequence). The CDR3 loop is CASSRQGGGEKLFF. The CDR3 coding sequence is TGTGCCAGTAGTCGACAGGGGGGTGGTGAAAAACTGTTTTTT.

The chain couples TRBV3-1 (or the pseudogene TRBV3-2) to TRBJ2-1; a weak D match, TRBD2 (7 bases). V was cut by 4 bases and J by 4 bases, with 17 bases left in between. The CDR3 spans 16 residues. From germline, CDR1 is LGHDT and CDR2 YNNKEL (reference sequence). CDR3 sequence: CASSLIPGGGYNEQFF. DNA of the CDR3: TGTGCCAGCAGCCTCATCCCGGGGGGCGGGTACAATGAGCAGTTCTTC.

The V call is TRBV4-3, the J call TRBJ1-2; 9 bases match TRBD1. There are 14 residues in the CDR3. The J segment lost 4 bases and the V segment lost 4 bases, leaving 4 bases of the junction unmatched. CDR1 is LGHNA and CDR2 is YSLEER in the germline V gene. CDR3 sequence reads: CASSPQGAGYGYTF. The CDR3 coding sequence is TGCGCCAGCAGCCCACAGGGGGCAGGCTATGGCTACACCTTC.

The genes are TRBV7-3 and TRBJ2-1; D might be TRBD1 (6 bases). This CDR3 has 13 residues. Looked up from germline, CDR1 is SGHTA and CDR2 is FQGTGA. V shed 5 bases and J shed 6 bases, with 11 bases lying between them. The CDR3 sequence is CASSVKGGNEQFF. CDR3 bases: TGTGCCAGCAGCGTTAAAGGGGGCAATGAGCAGTTCTTC. Combining the CDR3 with reference TRBV7-3 and TRBJ2-1 gives the whole variable domain GAGVSQTPSNKVTEKGKYVELRCDPISGHTALYWYRQSLGQGPEFLIYFQGTGAADDSGLPNDRFFAVRPEGSVSTLKIQRTERGDSAVYLCASSVKGGNEQFFGPGTRLTVL.

The chain is built from TRBV6-2 or TRBV6-3 and TRBJ1-4; no definite D call. Trimming took off 6 bases at V and 8 bases at J, with 31 bases between the two ends. The length of the CDR3 is 19 residues. Germline assignment: CDR1 MNHEY and CDR2 SVGEGT. CDR3 DNA sequence: TGTGCCAGCAGCCCTACTAGACACCCTCCTGACTTGAGAAAGGAAAAACTGTTTTTT. Amino acid sequence: CASSPTRHPPDLRKEKLFF.

This clone showed up just a few times. The chain is built from TRBV28 and TRBJ2-3; tentative D call: TRBD1 (6 bases). V was clipped by 6 bases and J by 4 bases, with 11 bases between them. The CDR3 has 13 residues. The germline gives CDR1 MDHEN, CDR2 SYDVKM. The chain's CDR3 is CASSYRAPDTQYF. The DNA of the CDR3 is TGTGCCAGCAGCTACAGGGCCCCAGATACGCAGTATTTT.

The rearrangement uses TRBV5-1 and TRBJ1-1; weak D call: TRBD1 (5 bases). Germline CDR1 reads SGHRS; CDR2 reads YFSETQ. Trimming stripped 0 bases from V and 2 bases from J, with 11 bases between. The CDR3 spans 15 residues. CDR3 region: CASSLAAGTNTEAFF. For the CDR3, the DNA is TGCGCCAGCAGCTTGGCCGCAGGGACTAACACTGAAGCTTTCTTT. The whole variable domain, filled in from reference TRBV5-1 and TRBJ1-1, reads KAGVTQTPRYLIKTRGQQVTLSCSPISGHRSVSWYQQTPGQGLQFLFEYFSETQRNKGNFPGRFSGRQFSNSRSEMNVSTLELGDSALYLCASSLAAGTNTEAFFGQGTRLTVV.

The chain is built from TRBV6-2 or TRBV6-3 and TRBJ2-7; TRBD2 matches 13 bases. Germline V lookup: CDR1 MNHEY, CDR2 SVGEGT. V dropped 2 bases and J dropped 0; count of bases not matched to a gene: 10. CDR3 length: 19 amino acids. CDR3 region: CASSYPSTGTSGISYEQYF. CDR3 bases: TGTGCCAGCAGTTACCCCTCAACCGGGACTAGCGGGATCTCCTACGAGCAGTACTTC.

A single count supports this clone. The V gene is TRBV5-1, the J gene TRBJ2-5, with 8 bases that match TRBD1. This CDR3 comprises 12 residues. The V gene's germline CDR1 is SGHRS and CDR2 YFSETQ. V was clipped by 1 base and J by 7 bases; unmatched bases: 0. CDR3 sequence (DNA): TGCGCCAGCAGCTTGCAGGGGGCGACCCAGTACTTC. Its translation: CASSLQGATQYF.

V gene TRBV5-1 combines with J gene TRBJ2-2; 7 bases map to TRBD2. The CDR3 totals 15 residues. The germline gives CDR1 SGHRS, CDR2 YFSETQ. The DNA of the CDR3 is TGCGCTACCGGGGAGGGTGCCAAAGCGACCGGGGAGCTGTTTTTT. Amino acids: CATGEGAKATGELFF.

This chain links TRBV9 with TRBJ2-3, with D hard to call. This CDR3 spans 13 amino acids. The ends were cut back, 1 base at V and 6 bases at J, with 9 bases in the middle. Germline CDR1 is SGDLS and CDR2 is YYNGEE. The DNA of the CDR3 is TGTGCCAGCAGCGTATCCTCCGGGGATACGCAGTATTTT. This codes for CASSVSSGDTQYF. Supplemented by reference TRBV9 and TRBJ2-3, the full variable domain reads DSGVTQTPKHLITATGQRVTLRCSPRSGDLSVYWYQQSLDQGLQFLIQYYNGEERAKGNILERFSAQQFPDLHSELNLSSLELGDSALYFCASSVSSGDTQYFGPGTRLTVL.

The chain links TRBV7-6 to TRBJ1-3; D unresolved. Germline lookup yields CDR1 SGHVS and CDR2 FNYEAQ. The CDR3 spans 16 residues. V lost 1 base, J lost 2 bases, and 12 bases lay in between. The CDR3 sequence: CASSLGAMRAGNTIYF. For the CDR3, the DNA is TGTGCCAGCAGCTTAGGGGCCATGAGGGCTGGAAACACCATATATTTT.

This clone was seen just once. The chain combines TRBV7-2 with TRBJ2-3; the match to TRBD2 covers 13 bases. V lost 3 bases to trimming and J lost 8 bases; unmatched junction nucleotides: 5. This CDR3 spans 15 amino acids. Per the germline V gene, CDR1 is SGHTA and CDR2 is FQGNSA. For the CDR3, the DNA is TGTGCCAGCAGCTTTACTAGCGGGGGGGGCGGTACGCAGTATTTT. This codes for CASSFTSGGGGTQYF.

The chain employs TRBV21-1 and TRBJ2-5; the table's D call, TRBD1, has no DNA check behind it. TRBV21-1 is recorded as a pseudogene. The CDR3 extends over 15 amino acids. CDR3 sequence (DNA): TGTGCCGGGCGGGACAGGCAAGCGGCCAGAGAGACCCAGTACTTC. Its protein is CAGRDRQAARETQYF.

The V and J genes are TRBV18 and TRBJ2-3, with TRBD1 matching 9 bases. After removal of 5 bases from V and 6 bases from J, the junction contained 6 bases not matched to a gene. The germline gives CDR1 KGHSH, CDR2 LQKENI. The CDR3 spans 14 residues. The CDR3 DNA is TGTGCCAGCTCATCGACAGGGGGTAAGGATACGCAGTATTTT. Translating gives CASSSTGGKDTQYF.

The gene calls are TRBV10-3 and TRBJ1-5; 7 positions agree with TRBD1. This CDR3 has 15 amino acids. V lost 4 bases to trimming and J lost 2 bases; unmatched junction nucleotides: 5. Germline V CDR1 and CDR2: ENHRY, SYGVKD. The CDR3 protein is CAISAGQSGNQPQHF. DNA of the CDR3: TGTGCCATCAGTGCGGGACAGTCGGGCAATCAGCCCCAGCATTTT.

The table lists this clone with a few counts. This chain connects TRBV4-3 to TRBJ1-2; 9 nucleotides agree with TRBD1. The germline CDR1 and CDR2 sequences are LGHNA and YSLEER. V dropped 4 bases and J dropped 4; count of bases not matched to a gene: 7. The CDR3 is made up of 15 amino acids. CDR3 sequence reads: CASSRAGQGGYGYTF. The CDR3 coding sequence is TGCGCCAGCAGCCGAGCGGGACAGGGTGGCTATGGCTACACCTTC.

This rearrangement joins TRBV4-3 to TRBJ1-2; D perhaps matches TRBD1 (5 bases). The CDR3 length is 13 residues. Trimming shortened V by 1 base and J by 8 bases, and 11 bases separated the two germline ends. Germline V gene lookup returns CDR1 LGHNA and CDR2 YSLEER. The CDR3 region has the DNA TGCGCCAGCAGCCAAGCTCCAGGGCTCGGCTACACCTTC. It translates to CASSQAPGLGYTF.

The chain joins TRBV2 to TRBJ2-5; no definite D call. There are 14 residues in the CDR3. Trimming stripped 2 bases from V and 0 bases from J, with 7 bases between. CDR1 is SNHLY and CDR2 is FYNNEI in the germline V gene. The CDR3 nucleotides read TGTGCCAGCAGTGAAACGAGAAACCAAGAGACCCAGTACTTC. It is translated as CASSETRNQETQYF.